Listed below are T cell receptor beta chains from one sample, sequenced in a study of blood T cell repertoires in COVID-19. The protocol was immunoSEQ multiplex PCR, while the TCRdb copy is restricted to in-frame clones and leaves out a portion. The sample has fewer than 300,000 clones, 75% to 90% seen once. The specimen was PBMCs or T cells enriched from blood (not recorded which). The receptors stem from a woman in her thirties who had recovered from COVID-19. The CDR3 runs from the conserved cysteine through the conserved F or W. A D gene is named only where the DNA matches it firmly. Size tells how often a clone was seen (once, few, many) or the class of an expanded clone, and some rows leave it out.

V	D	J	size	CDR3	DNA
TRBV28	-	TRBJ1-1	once	CASSSLWGGETEAFF	TGTGCCAGCAGCTCCCTTTGGGGGGGCGAAACTGAAGCTTTCTTT
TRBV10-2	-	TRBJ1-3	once	CASSDGGGSSGNTIYF	TGCGCCAGCAGTGATGGGGGGGGGAGCTCTGGAAACACCATATATTTT
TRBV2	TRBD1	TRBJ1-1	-	CASGIQGSTEAFF	TGTGCCAGCGGTATACAGGGGTCCACTGAAGCTTTCTTT
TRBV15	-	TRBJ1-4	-	CATSRAVMVEGEKLFF	TGTGCCACCAGCAGGGCCGTAATGGTGGAGGGTGAAAAACTGTTTTTT
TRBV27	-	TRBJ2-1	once	CASSFGGHNEQFF	TGTGCCAGCAGTTTCGGCGGCCACAATGAGCAGTTCTTC
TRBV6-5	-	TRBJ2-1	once	CASSQTANSYNEQFF	TGTGCCAGCAGTCAGACAGCTAACTCCTACAATGAGCAGTTCTTC
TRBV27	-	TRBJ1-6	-	CASSRGGAVNSPLHF	TGTGCCAGCAGTCGGGGGGGGGCCGTTAATTCACCCCTCCACTTT
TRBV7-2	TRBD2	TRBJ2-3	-	CASRSSSGRDTQYF	TGTGCCAGCAGATCCTCTAGCGGGAGAGATACGCAGTATTTT
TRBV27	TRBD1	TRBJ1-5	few	CASSYRGDQPQHF	TGTGCCAGCAGTTACAGGGGTGATCAGCCCCAGCATTTT
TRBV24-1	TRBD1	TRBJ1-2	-	CATSDTTGGGGYGYTF	TGTGCCACCAGTGACACCACAGGGGGCGGTGGCTATGGCTACACCTTC
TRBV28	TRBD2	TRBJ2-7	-	CASRPSLAGGPYEQYF	TGTGCCAGCAGGCCATCCCTAGCGGGAGGGCCCTACGAGCAGTACTTC
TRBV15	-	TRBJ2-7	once	CATSRDRETAIYEQYF	TGTGCCACCAGCAGAGATAGAGAGACAGCAATCTACGAGCAGTACTTC
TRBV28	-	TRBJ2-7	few	CASSFSGLYEQYF	TGTGCCAGCAGTTTCTCGGGACTCTACGAGCAGTACTTC
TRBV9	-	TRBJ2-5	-	CASSVASGVRETQYF	TGTGCCAGCAGCGTAGCTTCAGGGGTTAGAGAGACCCAGTACTTC
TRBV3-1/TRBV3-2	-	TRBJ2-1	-	CASSQVRSEQFF	TGTGCCAGCAGCCAAGTGAGGAGTGAGCAGTTCTTC
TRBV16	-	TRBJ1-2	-	CASSQQGVYGYTF	TGTGCCAGCAGCCAACAGGGTGTCTATGGCTACACCTTC
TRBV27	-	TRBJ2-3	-	CASSPSGSTDTQYF	TGTGCCAGCAGTCCCAGCGGAAGCACAGATACGCAGTATTTT
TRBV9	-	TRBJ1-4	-	CASSSGSANEKLFF	TGTGCCAGCAGCTCCGGTAGTGCTAATGAAAAACTGTTTTTT
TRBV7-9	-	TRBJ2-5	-	CASSLMPEETQYF	TGTGCCAGCAGCTTAATGCCAGAAGAGACCCAGTACTTC